The rows below give T cell receptor beta chains drawn from one sample of a study of blood T cell repertoires in COVID-19. The table came from immunoSEQ multiplex PCR; TCRdb's copy has only in-frame clones and leaves some out. The repertoire holds 190,000 or so clones, with about 85% as singletons. The sequenced sample was peripheral blood. The receptors were gathered from a man aged 60 to 69 with COVID-19, enrolled during active disease. The CDR3 runs from the conserved cysteine through the conserved F or W. The D gene is left open where the match is weak. Size tells how often a clone was seen (once, few, many) or the class of an expanded clone, and some rows leave it out.

size: .
V: TRBV28
J: TRBJ2-7
D: .
CDR3: CASSLTEYEQYF
DNA: TGTGCCAGCAGTTTGACGGAGTACGAGCAGTACTTC

size: .
V: TRBV5-5
J: TRBJ2-5
D: TRBD1
CDR3: CASSPGTGFTQYF
DNA: TGTGCCAGCAGCCCCGGGACAGGGTTTACCCAGTACTTC

size: .
V: TRBV30
J: TRBJ2-7
D: TRBD1
CDR3: CAWSGGTGGLLQYF
DNA: TGTGCCTGGAGTGGCGGGACAGGGGGATTGTTGCAGTACTTC

size: .
V: TRBV12-3/TRBV12-4
J: TRBJ1-1
D: .
CDR3: CASSVGSGTEAFF
DNA: TGTGCCAGCAGTGTAGGGTCCGGCACTGAAGCTTTCTTT

size: .
V: TRBV7-8
J: TRBJ1-5
D: .
CDR3: CASTKLYGTSIGFGNQPQHF
DNA: TGTGCCAGCACCAAACTTTACGGGACATCTATAGGATTTGGCAATCAGCCCCAGCATTTT

size: .
V: TRBV4-2
J: TRBJ1-2
D: .
CDR3: CASSQSGGIDYGYTF
DNA: TGTGCCAGCAGCCAATCCGGGGGGATTGACTATGGCTACACCTTC

size: .
V: TRBV28
J: TRBJ1-2
D: .
CDR3: CASSLGQGLYGYTF
DNA: TGTGCCAGCAGTTTGGGGCAGGGGCTCTATGGCTACACCTTC

size: .
V: TRBV7-2
J: TRBJ1-3
D: .
CDR3: CASSLRSGTGNTIYF
DNA: TGTGCCAGCAGCTTACGATCAGGGACTGGAAACACCATATATTTT

size: .
V: TRBV27
J: TRBJ2-7
D: TRBD2
CDR3: CASRTRPLADTYEQYF
DNA: TGTGCCAGCAGAACGAGACCTCTAGCGGATACCTACGAGCAGTACTTC

size: .
V: TRBV10-1
J: TRBJ1-5
D: TRBD1
CDR3: CASSEPGQGACSNQPQHF
DNA: TGCGCCAGCAGTGAACCGGGACAGGGGGCCTGTAGCAATCAGCCCCAGCATTTT

size: .
V: TRBV7-9
J: TRBJ1-2
D: .
CDR3: CASSSPRTQGTYGYTF
DNA: TGTGCCAGCAGCTCCCCCCGGACCCAGGGAACCTATGGCTACACCTTC

size: .
V: TRBV25-1
J: TRBJ1-1
D: .
CDR3: CASSRDTNTEAFF
DNA: TGTGCCAGCAGTAGGGACACGAACACTGAAGCTTTCTTT

size: .
V: TRBV30
J: TRBJ1-5
D: TRBD1
CDR3: CAWSPPWDSGNQPQHF
DNA: TGTGCCTGGAGCCCACCGTGGGACAGCGGCAATCAGCCCCAGCATTTT

size: .
V: TRBV7-2
J: TRBJ2-4
D: .
CDR3: CASSLGQYKNIQYF
DNA: TGTGCCAGCAGCTTAGGACAGTACAAAAACATTCAGTACTTC

size: .
V: TRBV5-4
J: TRBJ1-2
D: TRBD1
CDR3: CASSSTGEGYGYTF
DNA: TGTGCCAGCAGCTCGACAGGGGAGGGCTATGGCTACACCTTC

size: .
V: TRBV15
J: TRBJ1-2
D: .
CDR3: CATSPTASMPYGYTF
DNA: TGTGCCACCAGCCCGACAGCCTCTATGCCCTATGGCTACACCTTC

size: .
V: TRBV5-1
J: TRBJ2-3
D: .
CDR3: CASSTATGDTQYF
DNA: TGCGCCAGCAGCACAGCCACGGGGGATACGCAGTATTTT

size: .
V: TRBV3-1/TRBV3-2
J: TRBJ2-7
D: TRBD1
CDR3: CASSQAPDTGTGVYEQYF
DNA: TGTGCCAGCAGCCAAGCCCCGGACACCGGGACAGGGGTCTACGAGCAGTACTTC

size: few
V: TRBV6-1
J: TRBJ2-7
D: TRBD1
CDR3: CASSEQGQGVYEQYF
DNA: TGTGCCAGCAGTGAACAGGGACAGGGAGTCTACGAGCAGTACTTC

size: .
V: TRBV4-2
J: TRBJ2-3
D: TRBD1
CDR3: CASSQEQGSDTQYF
DNA: TGTGCCAGCAGCCAAGAACAGGGGTCAGATACGCAGTATTTT